This T cell receptor (beta chain) appears in the sequencing data of a study of blood T cell repertoires in COVID-19. About the study: COVID-19 samples, acute and convalescent, were from the United States, Italy and Spain.

V lost 4 bases, J lost 5 bases, and 7 bases lay in between. CDR1 and CDR2 from the germline V gene are SGHDT and YYEEEE. The CDR3 is 12 residues long. How the authors handled the data: The authors estimated nucleated cell counts from reference gene primer amplification. The assay was immunoSEQ multiplex PCR, and TCRdb's table has in-frame clones only and misses some. For V, J and clone size, that table is used; D and trimming come from the DNA. The top ten clones hold approximately 0.6% of a sample with over 150,000 clones, about 85% of them seen once. The sequence came from a man aged 60 to 75 with COVID-19, enrolled during active disease. The gene calls are TRBV5-6 and TRBJ1-5; perhaps TRBD1 as D (6 bases). The material sequenced was peripheral blood. The CDR3 loop reads CASSNRDQPQHF. CDR3 coding DNA: TGTGCCAGCAGCAACAGGGATCAGCCCCAGCATTTT.